These T cell receptor beta chains were read from a single sample in a study of regulatory T cells in long-lasting Graves disease. TCRdb ran MiXCR on the multiplex PCR reads and lists one entry per CDR3 protein. The sample holds approximately 540,000 distinct CDR3 sequences, around 13% seen once. The data were also submitted as part of a second study, on T cells in Graves' hyperthyroidism and ophthalmopathy.

Source: peripheral blood mononuclear cells (PBMCs), taken at new diagnosis, from a patient treated with antithyroid drugs. Receptors were obtained from a woman in her twenties or thirties with Graves disease. Both conserved end residues are part of each CDR3. The D gene is left open where the match is weak. Where a row states a size, it is once, few, many or the class of an expanded clone; other rows omit it.

V gene	clone size	J gene	D gene	CDR3 DNA	CDR3 protein
TRBV20-1	NA	TRBJ2-1	TRBD1	TGCAGTGCTAGTTGGGACAGGTCCAATGAGCAGTTCTTC	CSASWDRSNEQFF
TRBV5-8	NA	TRBJ2-1	TRBD2	TGTGCCAGCAGCTTGGTTAGACTAGCGGGAGACAATGAGCAGTTCTTC	CASSLVRLAGDNEQFF
TRBV18	many	TRBJ2-2	NA	TGTGCCAGCTCATCTGTCACGAACACCGGGGAGCTGTTTTTT	CASSSVTNTGELFF
TRBV7-3	NA	TRBJ2-1	TRBD2	TGTGCCAGCAGCTCCTCGAGCGGGAGACCCTACAATGAGCAGTTCTTC	CASSSSSGRPYNEQFF
TRBV29-1	few	TRBJ2-5	TRBD2	TGCAGCGTTGAAGATCCTCGACTAGCGGGAGGGCCTCGAGAGACCCAGTACTTC	CSVEDPRLAGGPRETQYF
TRBV7-9	many	TRBJ2-1	TRBD2	TGTGCCAGCAGCGCGACTAGCGTGTACAATGAGCAGTTCTTC	CASSATSVYNEQFF
TRBV28	NA	TRBJ1-2	NA	TGTGCCAGCAGTTTAGAGTGTGTTGTCTCTAGTCCTCTTAACTATGGCTACACCTTC	CASSLECVVSSPLNYGYTF
TRBV6-2/TRBV6-3	NA	TRBJ1-5	NA	TGTGCCAGCAGTTACGGAGACGGCTCGTGGCCCCAGCATTTT	CASSYGDGSWPQHF
TRBV7-2	many	TRBJ2-7	TRBD2	TGTGCCAGCAGCTTAGCTAGCGGGAGTTGGTCCTACGAGCAGTACTTC	CASSLASGSWSYEQYF
TRBV3-1	few	TRBJ2-2	NA	TGTGCCAGCAGTGTACGGGGCATGAACACCGGGGAGCTGTTTTTT	CASSVRGMNTGELFF
TRBV19	many	TRBJ2-7	NA	TGTGCCAGTAGGGACGTTCTGGACGAGCAGTACTTC	CASRDVLDEQYF
TRBV30	many	TRBJ2-7	NA	TGTGCCTGGAGTGGGGGAAAGTACGAGCAGTACTTC	CAWSGGKYEQYF
TRBV28	many	TRBJ1-4	NA	TGTGCCAGCTCCGGGACACCTAATGAAAAACTGTTTTTT	CASSGTPNEKLFF
TRBV12-5	NA	TRBJ2-5	NA	TGTGCTAGTGGTTTGGTGGGAGGAGAGACCCAGTACTTC	CASGLVGGETQYF
TRBV20-1	NA	TRBJ1-1	TRBD1	TGCAACACCCGACAGGGAGGGAACGGAGCTTTCTTT	CNTRQGGNGAFF
TRBV7-2	many	TRBJ1-1	NA	TGTGCCAGCAGCTTAGACTCCTTCACTGAAGCTTTCTTT	CASSLDSFTEAFF
TRBV7-9	many	TRBJ2-5	TRBD1	TGTGCCAGCAGCTTTACAGGGGGCCAAGAGACCCAGTACTTC	CASSFTGGQETQYF
TRBV2	NA	TRBJ2-7	TRBD2	TGTGCCAGCAGCGCTACCCTAGCGGGAGGGTACTCCTACGAGCAGTACTTC	CASSATLAGGYSYEQYF